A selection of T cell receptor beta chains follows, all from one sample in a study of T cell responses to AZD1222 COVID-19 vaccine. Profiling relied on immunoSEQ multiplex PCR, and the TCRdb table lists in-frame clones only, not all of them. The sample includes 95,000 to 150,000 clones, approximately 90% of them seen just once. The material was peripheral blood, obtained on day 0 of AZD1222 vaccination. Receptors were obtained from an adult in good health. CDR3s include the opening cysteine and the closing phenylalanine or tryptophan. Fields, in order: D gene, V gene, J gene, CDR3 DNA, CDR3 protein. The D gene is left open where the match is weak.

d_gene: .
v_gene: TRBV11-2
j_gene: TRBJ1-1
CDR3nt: TGTGCCAGCAGCTTAAGGGGGGCCTTTGTCGGGAACACTGAAGCTTTCTTT
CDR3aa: CASSLRGAFVGNTEAFF

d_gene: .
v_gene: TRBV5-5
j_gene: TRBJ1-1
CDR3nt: TGTGCCAGCAGCTCGACGGGGAACACTGAAGCTTTCTTT
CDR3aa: CASSSTGNTEAFF

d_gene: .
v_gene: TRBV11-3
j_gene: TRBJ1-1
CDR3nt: TGTGCCAGCAGCAAGGGACGGAAAGTGGCAGCTTTCTTT
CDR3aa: CASSKGRKVAAFF

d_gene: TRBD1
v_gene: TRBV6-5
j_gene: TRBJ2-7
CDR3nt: TGTGCCAGCACGCAGGGGGAGAGGGAGCAGTACTTC
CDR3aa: CASTQGEREQYF

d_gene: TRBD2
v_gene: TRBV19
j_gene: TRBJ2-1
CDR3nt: TGTGCCAGTAGTATAAGAACGGGGGGAAATGAGCAGTTCTTC
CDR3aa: CASSIRTGGNEQFF

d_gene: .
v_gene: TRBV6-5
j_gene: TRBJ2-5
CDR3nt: TGTGCCAGCGGACGGCAGAGGTTGGAGACCCAGTACTTC
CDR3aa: CASGRQRLETQYF

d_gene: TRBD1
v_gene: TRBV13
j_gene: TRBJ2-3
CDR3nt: TGTGCCAGCAGCTCCGCGGACAGGGAGAGAGATACGCAGTATTTT
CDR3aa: CASSSADRERDTQYF

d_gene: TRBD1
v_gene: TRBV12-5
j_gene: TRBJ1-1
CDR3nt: TGTGCTAGCAACAGGGGGGCGGCGTACACTGAAGCTTTCTTT
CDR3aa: CASNRGAAYTEAFF

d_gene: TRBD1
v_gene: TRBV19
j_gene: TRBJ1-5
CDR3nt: TGTGCCAGTAGTCCCCCCTGGGGACAGGGACAGCAGCCCCAGCATTTT
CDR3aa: CASSPPWGQGQQPQHF

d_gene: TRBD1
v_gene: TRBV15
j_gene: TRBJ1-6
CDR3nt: TGTGCCACCAGCTTGCCCCGGGACAGGGGGCGTGGTAATTCACCCCTCCACTTT
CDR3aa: CATSLPRDRGRGNSPLHF

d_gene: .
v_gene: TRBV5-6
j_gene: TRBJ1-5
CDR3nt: TGTGCCAGCAGCTTGGTTCAGCCCCAGCATTTT
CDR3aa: CASSLVQPQHF